The sequence of this TCR beta chain was determined in a study of naive and memory T cell subsets. Study results and limitations: Possibly reflecting memory cells re-expressing CD45RA, a few larger clonotypes occurred in naive repertoires, especially CD8.

Both TRBC1 and TRBC2 were covered by a beta constant-region primer of two equimolar oligonucleotides. Nested alpha and beta constant-region primers with the SP2 primer drove four PCR rounds on ligated cDNA. TCRdb recomputed calls from the UMI-ligation and nested PCR reads with MiXCR, one row per CDR3 protein. Here the sample spans over 100,000 distinct CDR3 sequences, approximately 14% being singletons. Four subsets defined by CD45RA and CD27 were sorted after CD3, CD4, CD8 and live/dead staining. As regards this clonotype: Its antigen is not known.

This CDR3 has 13 amino acids. V lost 3 bases to trimming and J lost 4 bases, with 7 bases between them. CDR1 and CDR2 (germline): MDHEN, SYDVKM. The sequence was collected from a human donor in good health. The material sequenced was naive CD8+ T cells from blood. This sequence joins TRBV28 and TRBJ1-5; D is uncertain. As DNA, the CDR3 is TGTGCCAGCAGTTTTTCTGAAAATCAGCCCCAGCATTTT. Protein: CASSFSENQPQHF.